Listed below are T cell receptor beta chains from one sample, sequenced in a study of cytotoxic CD8 clonotypes in ibrutinib-treated CLL. Using immunoSEQ multiplex PCR, the repertoire was profiled, and TCRdb retains in-frame clones only, with some absent. Here the sample spans about 45,000 clones, 65% being singletons. Sample: PBMCs, taken after 24 months of ibrutinib treatment. These receptor sequences come from a human donor with chronic lymphocytic leukemia. The CDR3 runs from the conserved cysteine through the conserved F or W. The order of the fields is clone size, CDR3 length, J gene, V gene, D gene, CDR3 protein, CDR3 DNA. The D gene is left open where the match is weak. Some rows have no size entry. The others give once, few or many, or a class for an expanded clone.

>.|16|TRBJ2-4|TRBV2|TRBD2
CASGGFIAGVKNIQYF
TGTGCCAGTGGAGGCTTTATAGCGGGGGTAAAAAACATTCAGTACTTC
>many|14|TRBJ1-1|TRBV5-4|TRBD1
CASSYQGVNTEAFF
TGTGCCAGCAGCTACCAGGGGGTGAACACTGAAGCTTTCTTT
>.|15|TRBJ2-3|TRBV10-3|.
CAISTLRGSTDTQYF
TGTGCCATCAGTACACTCAGGGGAAGCACAGATACGCAGTATTTT
>few|15|TRBJ1-6|TRBV7-8|TRBD1
CASSPRQGSNSPLHF
TGTGCCAGCAGCCCCCGACAGGGGAGTAATTCACCCCTCCACTTT
>once|15|TRBJ1-6|TRBV2|TRBD1
CASSPGQGDHSPLHF
TGTGCCAGCAGCCCGGGACAGGGCGATCATTCACCCCTCCACTTT
>once|14|TRBJ2-3|TRBV7-9|.
CASSPGMVVDTQYF
TGTGCCAGCAGCCCGGGAATGGTCGTGGATACGCAGTATTTT
>.|14|TRBJ2-7|TRBV27|TRBD2
CASSLAGGIYEQYF
TGTGCCAGCAGCCTAGCGGGAGGAATCTACGAGCAGTACTTC
>few|13|TRBJ1-2|TRBV7-3|TRBD1
CASSSGTGSGYTF
TGTGCCAGCAGCTCCGGGACAGGGAGTGGCTACACCTTC
>.|14|TRBJ1-4|TRBV19|.
CASSRRQQTEKLFF
TGTGCCAGTAGTCGCCGCCAACAGACTGAAAAACTGTTTTTT
>.|16|TRBJ1-1|TRBV19|.
CASSIVWRGVETEAFF
TGTGCCAGTAGTATAGTCTGGAGGGGGGTCGAGACTGAAGCTTTCTTT
>.|22|TRBJ2-4|TRBV21-1|.
CASSKPSRPIDRAGVAKNIQYF
TGTGCCAGCAGCAAACCCTCTCGTCCAATTGACAGAGCAGGAGTAGCCAAAAACATTCAGTACTTC
>.|19|TRBJ2-2|TRBV4-2|TRBD2
CASSQPSGGPTMDTGELFF
TGTGCCAGCAGCCAACCTAGCGGGGGGCCTACGATGGACACCGGGGAGCTGTTTTTT
>.|15|TRBJ2-7|TRBV11-2|.
CASSLELGDLYEQYF
TGTGCCAGCAGCTTGGAACTAGGGGATCTTTACGAGCAGTACTTC
>.|12|TRBJ2-2|TRBV5-1|.
CASSYLTGELFF
TGCGCCAGCAGTTATCTCACCGGGGAGCTGTTTTTT
>.|15|TRBJ2-7|TRBV27|.
CASSLSVTNSYEQYF
TGTGCCAGCAGTTTATCGGTGACAAACTCCTACGAGCAGTACTTC
>.|13|TRBJ1-1|TRBV10-1|TRBD1
CASTVDRGTEAFF
TGCGCCAGCACCGTCGACAGGGGCACTGAAGCTTTCTTT
>.|12|TRBJ1-1|TRBV19|.
CASNAMNTEAFF
TGTGCCAGTAACGCTATGAACACTGAAGCTTTCTTT
>many|16|TRBJ1-2|TRBV13|.
CASSLGGKALNYGYTF
TGTGCCAGCAGCTTAGGGGGGAAAGCCCTTAACTATGGCTACACCTTC
>.|15|TRBJ2-5|TRBV5-1|TRBD1
CASSPGQGIQETQYF
TGCGCCAGCAGCCCGGGACAGGGAATACAAGAGACCCAGTACTTC
>few|14|TRBJ2-1|TRBV18|TRBD2
CASSVGLAGNEQFF
TGTGCCAGCTCCGTCGGACTAGCGGGGAATGAGCAGTTCTTC
>.|12|TRBJ1-2|TRBV30|.
CAWSVQDYGYTF
TGTGCCTGGAGTGTACAAGACTATGGCTACACCTTC
>.|14|TRBJ2-7|TRBV19|.
CASSIKPSIYEQYF
TGTGCCAGTAGTATTAAACCGTCCATCTACGAGCAGTACTTC
>.|13|TRBJ1-6|TRBV19|.
CASSLILLSPLHF
TGTGCCAGTAGTCTTATCCTTCTCTCACCCCTCCACTTT
>many|18|TRBJ2-3|TRBV28|.
CASSPAELGGPTTDTQYF
TGTGCCAGCAGTCCAGCCGAACTCGGGGGGCCTACGACAGATACGCAGTATTTT
>.|13|TRBJ1-1|TRBV4-1|.
CASSQDPHTEAFF
TGCGCCAGCAGCCAAGATCCGCACACTGAAGCTTTCTTT
>.|15|TRBJ2-5|TRBV15|TRBD1
CATSRDYRGQETQYF
TGTGCCACCAGCAGAGATTACAGGGGGCAGGAGACCCAGTACTTC
>few|15|TRBJ2-7|TRBV2|.
CASSERGRWSYEQYF
TGTGCCAGCAGTGAAAGGGGAAGATGGTCCTACGAGCAGTACTTC
>once|16|TRBJ1-1|TRBV6-5|.
CASSYSPGLMNTEAFF
TGTGCCAGCAGTTACTCGCCTGGGCTCATGAACACTGAAGCTTTCTTT
>.|15|TRBJ1-5|TRBV5-1|.
CASSLGQYSNQPQHF
TGCGCCAGCAGCTTAGGACAGTATAGCAATCAGCCCCAGCATTTT
>.|13|TRBJ1-4|TRBV6-1|.
CASSGIGDEKLFF
TGTGCCAGCAGCGGGATAGGGGATGAAAAACTGTTTTTT
>.|12|TRBJ2-7|TRBV5-1|.
CASSEADGEQYF
TGCGCCAGCAGCGAGGCAGATGGGGAGCAGTACTTC
>.|14|TRBJ1-2|TRBV2|.
CASMTHRSNYGYTF
TGTGCCAGCATGACCCACAGGTCTAACTATGGCTACACCTTC
>.|15|TRBJ2-7|TRBV11-1|TRBD1
CASSPRDRGSYEQYF
TGTGCCAGCAGCCCCCGGGACAGGGGCTCCTACGAGCAGTACTTC
>few|15|TRBJ2-5|TRBV5-6|TRBD2
CASSHSGSHQETQYF
TGTGCCAGCAGCCACAGCGGGAGCCACCAAGAGACCCAGTACTTC
>few|14|TRBJ1-2|TRBV18|TRBD1
CASSLAQGAGGYTF
TGTGCCAGCTCGCTCGCACAGGGGGCTGGTGGCTACACCTTC
>once|15|TRBJ2-5|TRBV5-1|.
CASSLVFNLEETQYF
TGCGCCAGCAGCTTGGTCTTTAATTTGGAAGAGACCCAGTACTTC
>many|12|TRBJ1-3|TRBV2|.
CASSGSGNTIYF
TGTGCCAGCAGTGGTTCTGGAAACACCATATATTTT
>many|14|TRBJ1-2|TRBV7-8|.
CASSSFEGNYGYTF
TGTGCCAGCAGCTCTTTTGAGGGGAACTATGGCTACACCTTC
>.|16|TRBJ1-2|TRBV5-1|TRBD1
CASSLDSGTGAYGYTF
TGCGCCAGCAGCTTAGACTCCGGGACAGGGGCCTATGGCTACACCTTC
>.|11|TRBJ2-3|TRBV27|.
CASSFLDTQYF
TGTGCCAGCAGTTTTTTAGATACGCAGTATTTT
>.|13|TRBJ2-7|TRBV11-2|.
CASSGGWFYEQYF
TGTGCCAGTTCCGGGGGCTGGTTTTACGAGCAGTACTTC
>.|16|TRBJ2-1|TRBV7-9|TRBD2
CASSARLAGMFLEQFF
TGTGCCAGCAGCGCCCGACTAGCGGGAATGTTCCTGGAGCAGTTCTTC
>.|15|TRBJ2-3|TRBV5-4|.
CASSPFERGTDTQYF
TGTGCCAGCAGCCCGTTCGAGCGGGGCACAGATACGCAGTATTTT